This passage covers 24 T cell receptor beta chains from one sample sequenced in a study of T cell repertoires in cytomegalovirus infection. TCRdb re-called the reads through MiXCR, storing one row per CDR3 protein. There are 290,000 or so distinct CDR3 sequences in the sample; 9.6% occur only once, and approximately 2.3% lies in the top ten. The sample comprised PBMCs. All receptors derive from a human donor in good health (CMV status not recorded). Some clones in this sample may be carry-over from other donors' samples.

This clonotype was recorded at least ten times. J is TRBJ2-3 and V is TRBV20-1; the match to TRBD2 covers 7 bases. The germline CDR1 and CDR2 sequences are DFQATT and SNEGSKA (reference sequence). Trimming removed 0 bases from V and 3 bases from J; junction bases left unmatched: 6. The CDR3 totals 15 residues. The CDR3 nucleotides are TGCAGTGCTAGAGATGAGCAGCGGGGTACAGATACGCAGTATTTT. This translates into CSARDEQRGTDTQYF.

This clonotype was seen repeatedly, ten times or more. V and J are TRBV7-8 and TRBJ1-5; TRBD1 is a possible D gene (6 bases). The CDR3 contains 18 residues. Germline-derived CDR1 and CDR2 are SGHVS and FQNEAQ. Trimming stripped 4 bases from V and 0 bases from J, with 19 bases between. CDR3 loop: CASSSRAGGEGSNQPQHF. Here the CDR3 DNA reads TGTGCCAGCAGCTCCCGGGCGGGGGGCGAGGGTAGCAATCAGCCCCAGCATTTT.

This rearrangement joins TRBV20-1 to TRBJ2-7; weak D call: TRBD1 (6 bases). Between the trimmed V and J ends, which lost 6 bases and 10 bases, there was a span of 22 bases. In germline, CDR1 is DFQATT, CDR2 SNEGSKA (reference sequence). CDR3 length: 13 residues. CDR3: CSAPLYMRQVQYF. The DNA of the CDR3 is TGCAGTGCCCCCTTGTATATGAGACAGGTTCAGTACTTC.

The chain has TRBV28 and TRBJ2-3; possible D gene TRBD1, 6 bases. The CDR3 is made up of 15 amino acids. With 6 bases removed from V and 4 bases from J, the gap between germline ends came to 17 bases. Germline-derived CDR1 and CDR2 are MDHEN and SYDVKM. CDR3 loop: CASSPGTRSSDTQYF. The CDR3 DNA follows: TGTGCCAGCAGCCCCGGGACAAGAAGCTCAGATACGCAGTATTTT.

This clonotype was observed many times. This chain connects TRBV19 to TRBJ2-1; 14 positions match TRBD2. The CDR3 has 16 amino acids. Germline V gene data show CDR1 as LNHDA and CDR2 as SQIVND (reference sequence). V gave up 3 bases and J gave up 9 bases; unmatched junction bases: 7. The CDR3 DNA reads as TGTGCCAGTAGTATTCCGACTAGCGGGGGGGCATTTGAGCAGTTCTTC. It encodes CASSIPTSGGAFEQFF.

This clonotype was counted many times. This chain uses TRBV7-2 with TRBJ1-1; 8 nucleotides match TRBD1. The V gene's germline CDR1 is SGHTA and CDR2 FQGNSA. Trimming at V came to 8 bases and at J to 1 base, leaving 3 bases not matched to a gene. This CDR3 contains 13 residues. DNA of the CDR3: TGTGCCAGCGGGGGACAGGCGAACACTGAAGCTTTCTTT. Its protein product is CASGGQANTEAFF.

This clonotype was recorded many times. This chain uses TRBV6-2 or TRBV6-3 with TRBJ2-1; D perhaps matches TRBD1 (6 bases). The germline V gene has CDR1 MNHEY and CDR2 SVGEGT. Trimming cost V 2 bases and J 5 bases, with 10 bases left between them. CDR3 length: 14 residues. In DNA form, the CDR3 reads TGTGCCAGCAGTTACGACAGGAACAACAATGAGCAGTTCTTC. Protein: CASSYDRNNNEQFF.

This clonotype was recorded at least ten times. V is TRBV5-1 and J is TRBJ1-4; D is undetermined. V dropped 6 bases and J dropped 0 bases, with 12 bases sitting between them. The germline gives CDR1 SGHRS, CDR2 YFSETQ. The CDR3 totals 15 residues. The CDR3 is CASNIDGSTNEKLFF. CDR3 DNA sequence: TGCGCCAGCAACATCGACGGCTCAACTAATGAAAAACTGTTTTTT.

This clonotype has ten or more counts. V and J are TRBV7-6 and TRBJ2-7; 9 positions agree with TRBD2. There are 14 residues in the CDR3. In germline, CDR1 is SGHVS, CDR2 FNYEAQ. With V trimmed by 4 bases and J by 3 bases, 4 bases remained unmatched. CDR3 DNA: TGTGCCAGCAGCTCGATAGCGGGGGTCTACGAGCAGTACTTC. It translates to CASSSIAGVYEQYF.

In DNA, the CDR3 is TGTGCCAGTTCTACGACATGGAATAGCAATCAGCCCCAGCATTTT. Translating gives CASSTTWNSNQPQHF. The genes are TRBV19 and TRBJ1-5; D unresolved. The CDR3 loop spans 15 amino acids. V was shortened by 8 bases and J by 0 bases, with 14 bases between the two germline ends. Germline V CDR1 and CDR2: LNHDA, SQIVND (reference sequence).

Worth noting for this clonotype: The junction departs from the called germline gene at one end, perhaps through a read error. V and J are TRBV20-1 and TRBJ2-7, with D perhaps matching TRBD1 or TRBD2 (6 bases each). Germline V gives CDR1 DFQATT, CDR2 SNEGSKA (reference sequence). The CDR3 is 13 amino acids. CDR3 bases: TGCAGTGCGAGAGGGGGGCTCCTTTACGAGCAGTACTTC. It is translated as CSARGGLLYEQYF.

This clonotype was recorded many times. The rearrangement joins TRBV6-6 to TRBJ1-1; D is uncertain. The CDR3 length is 13 residues. Germline lookup yields CDR1 MNHNY and CDR2 SVGAGI (reference sequence). Trimming pared 8 bases from V and 3 bases from J, leaving 13 bases between. The CDR3 protein is CASGRGVDTEAFF. The DNA of the CDR3 is TGTGCCAGCGGCCGGGGAGTGGACACTGAAGCTTTCTTT.

This clonotype was detected only a few times. The chain recombines TRBV29-1 with TRBJ2-1, with TRBD2 as a possible D gene (5 bases). The germline CDR1 and CDR2 sequences are SQVTM and ANQGSEA. This CDR3 contains 15 residues. The V gene lost 5 bases and the J gene lost 0 bases, with 14 bases spanning the gap. The CDR3 region is CSVKRTFNSYNEQFF. CDR3 DNA: TGCAGCGTTAAGAGGACTTTTAACTCCTACAATGAGCAGTTCTTC.

As regards this clonotype: Possible read error: a much larger clone is one base away. The chain employs TRBV20-1 and TRBJ2-5; 9 bases line up with TRBD1. This CDR3 region has 14 residues. In germline, CDR1 is DFQATT, CDR2 SNEGSKA (reference sequence). CDR3 sequence (DNA): TGCAGTGCTAGCCCGGGACAGGGAAAAGAGACCCAGAACTTC. It encodes CSASPGQGKETQNF.

This clonotype was seen many times. The V call is TRBV7-3, the J call TRBJ1-1, with D hard to call. Trimming removed 5 bases at V and 8 bases at J, with 15 bases between. Germline CDR1 SGHTA, CDR2 FQGTGA. CDR3 length equals 13 residues. The CDR3 DNA sequence: TGTGCCAGCAGCGAAACCGGTGGTGGCGAAGCTTTCTTT. This sequence encodes CASSETGGGEAFF.

The V and J genes are TRBV7-6 and TRBJ1-1, with D possibly matching TRBD1 (5 bases). The V end was cut by 6 bases, the J end by 4 bases, with 15 bases between. The CDR3 is made up of 14 amino acids. Germline CDR1 and CDR2: SGHVS and FNYEAQ. The CDR3 sequence: CASRGGGEGTEAFF. CDR3 coding DNA: TGTGCCAGCAGGGGGGGGGGGGAGGGCACTGAAGCTTTCTTT.

In this sample, this clonotype turned up many times. The genes are TRBV7-2 and TRBJ1-4; D not certain. Germline CDR1 reads SGHTA; CDR2 reads FQGNSA. V was trimmed by 3 bases and J by 6 bases, leaving 8 bases between them. The CDR3 loop spans 13 amino acids. Here the CDR3 DNA reads TGTGCCAGCAGCTTTTGGGGAGATGAAAAACTGTTTTTT. Protein sequence: CASSFWGDEKLFF.

This clonotype has at least ten counts. This chain uses TRBV6-1 with TRBJ2-2; a weak D match, TRBD2 (5 bases). The CDR3 totals 15 residues. Germline CDR1 and CDR2: MNHNS and SASEGT. V shed 6 bases and J shed 3 bases, with 14 bases lying between them. This CDR3 is CASSPLGSDTGELFF. The CDR3 region has the DNA TGTGCCAGCAGCCCCCTGGGGAGCGACACCGGGGAGCTGTTTTTT.

This chain joins TRBV6-6 and TRBJ2-7, with 9 bases that match TRBD1. Germline assignment: CDR1 MNHNY and CDR2 SVGAGI (reference sequence). V gave up 0 bases and J gave up 0 bases; unmatched junction bases: 6. This CDR3 is built from 17 residues. CDR3: CASSYSISGQGSYEQYV. DNA of the CDR3: TGTGCCAGCAGTTACTCGATATCGGGACAGGGCTCCTACGAGCAGTACGTC.

This clonotype has ten or more counts. The chain has TRBV6-2 or TRBV6-3 and TRBJ2-1, with TRBD2 as a possible D gene (5 bases). The CDR3 length is 16 residues. The V end lost 4 bases, the J end lost 0 bases, and 13 bases lay between the germline ends. The germline V gene encodes CDR1 MNHEY and CDR2 SVGEGT. The CDR3: CASSSDGRGSYNEQFF. The CDR3 DNA reads as TGTGCCAGCAGTTCCGACGGACGGGGCTCCTACAATGAGCAGTTCTTC.

This clonotype was counted many times. V is TRBV2 and J is TRBJ1-5; 7 nucleotides match TRBD1. Germline V gives CDR1 SNHLY, CDR2 FYNNEI. The CDR3 is 16 residues long. Trimming cost V 5 bases and J 2 bases; bases outside gene matches: 9. CDR3 nucleotide sequence: TGTGCCAGCAGTCTCGGCAGGGGGTATGGCAATCAGCCCCAGCATTTT. Translated, it gives CASSLGRGYGNQPQHF.

Many counts were recorded for this clonotype. The chain is built from TRBV6-1 and TRBJ2-1; 9 bases are shared with TRBD2. The junction had 10 bases not matched to a gene; V was cut back by 6 bases and J by 7 bases. Germline-derived CDR1 and CDR2 are MNHNS and SASEGT. The CDR3 is 15 residues long. The CDR3 nucleotides read TGTGCCAGCAGGACTCTGGCGGGGGGGCGAAATGAGCAGTTCTTC. Amino acids: CASRTLAGGRNEQFF.

This chain joins TRBV18 and TRBJ2-7; TRBD1 matches at 11 bases. This CDR3 spans 15 amino acids. The junction had 8 bases not matched to a gene; V was cut back by 6 bases and J by 4 bases. The V gene's germline CDR1 is KGHSH and CDR2 LQKENI. The CDR3 reads CASSPGTGGPYEQYF. The CDR3 DNA reads TGTGCCAGCTCTCCCGGGACAGGGGGACCGTACGAGCAGTACTTC. Together with reference TRBV18 and TRBJ2-7, the CDR3 gives the full variable domain: NAGVMQNPRHLVRRRGQEARLRCSPMKGHSHVYWYRQLPEEGLKFMVYLQKENIIDESGMPKERFSAEFPKEGPSILRIQQVVRGDSAAYFCASSPGTGGPYEQYFGPGTRLTVT.

This clonotype was counted a few times. The CDR3 loop reads CAKSGENNEQFF. Written as DNA, the CDR3 is TGTGCCAAATCAGGGGAGAACAATGAGCAGTTCTTC. This chain links TRBV2 with TRBJ2-1, with D maybe TRBD1 (6 bases). Trimming pared 10 bases from V and 5 bases from J, leaving 12 bases between. The CDR3 runs to 12 residues. Germline V gene sequence: CDR1 SNHLY, CDR2 FYNNEI.